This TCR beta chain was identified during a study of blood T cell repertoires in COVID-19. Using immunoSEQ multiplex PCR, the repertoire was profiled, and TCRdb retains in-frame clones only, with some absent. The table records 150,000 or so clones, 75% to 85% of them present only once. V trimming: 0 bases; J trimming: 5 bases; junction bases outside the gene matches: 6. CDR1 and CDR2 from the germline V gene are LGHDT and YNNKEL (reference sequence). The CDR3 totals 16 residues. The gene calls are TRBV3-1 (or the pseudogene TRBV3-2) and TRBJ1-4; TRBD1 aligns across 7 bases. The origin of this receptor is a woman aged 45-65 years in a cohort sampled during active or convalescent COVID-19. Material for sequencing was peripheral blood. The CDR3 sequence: CASSQDLAGGNEKLFF. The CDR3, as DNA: TGTGCCAGCAGCCAAGATCTGGCAGGGGGGAATGAAAAACTGTTTTTT.